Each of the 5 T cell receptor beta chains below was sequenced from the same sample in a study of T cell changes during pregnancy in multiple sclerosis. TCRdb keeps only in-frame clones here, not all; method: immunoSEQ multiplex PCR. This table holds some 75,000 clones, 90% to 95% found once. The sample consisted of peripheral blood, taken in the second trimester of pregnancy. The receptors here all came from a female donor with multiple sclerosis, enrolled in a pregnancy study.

CDR3 amino acids: CASSLAGQNNGYTF. CDR3 nucleotides: TGTGCCAGCAGCCTTGCGGGTCAGAACAATGGCTACACCTTC. The rearrangement links TRBV7-9 to TRBJ1-2; no clear D. CDR1 is SEHNR, CDR2 FQNEAQ, per germline (reference sequence). CDR3 length: 14 amino acids. V was pared by 5 bases and J by 6 bases, with 16 bases between.

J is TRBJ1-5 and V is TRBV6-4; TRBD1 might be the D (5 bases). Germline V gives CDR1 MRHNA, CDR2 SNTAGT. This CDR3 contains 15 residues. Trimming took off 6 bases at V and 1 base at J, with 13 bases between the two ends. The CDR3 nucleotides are TGTGCCAGCAGCCCCGAGGCAGGGAGCAATCAGCCCCAGCATTTT. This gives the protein CASSPEAGSNQPQHF.

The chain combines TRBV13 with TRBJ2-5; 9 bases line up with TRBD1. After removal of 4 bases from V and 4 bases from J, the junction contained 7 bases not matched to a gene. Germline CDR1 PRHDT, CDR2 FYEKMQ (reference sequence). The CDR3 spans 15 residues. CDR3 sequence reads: CASSSRGQGGETQYF. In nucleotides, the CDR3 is TGTGCCAGCAGCTCACGGGGACAGGGTGGAGAGACCCAGTACTTC.

The CDR3 sequence is CASSYGQGVYEQYF. CDR3 nucleotide sequence: TGTGCCAGCAGTTACGGGCAGGGGGTCTACGAGCAGTACTTC. The J gene is TRBJ2-7, the V gene TRBV27; TRBD1 aligns across 7 bases. The junction had 6 bases not matched to a gene; V was cut back by 4 bases and J by 3 bases. The CDR3 consists of 14 residues. Germline-derived CDR1 and CDR2 are MNHEY and SMNVEV (reference sequence).

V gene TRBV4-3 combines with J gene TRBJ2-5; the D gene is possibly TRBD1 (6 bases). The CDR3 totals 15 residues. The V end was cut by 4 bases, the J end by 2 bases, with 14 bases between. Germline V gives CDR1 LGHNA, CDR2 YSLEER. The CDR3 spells CASSPAGQGQETQYF. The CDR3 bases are TGCGCCAGCAGCCCGGCTGGGCAGGGGCAAGAGACCCAGTACTTC.